This T cell receptor (beta chain) derives from a study of monozygotic twins with inflammatory bowel disease. Study-wide results and caveats: T cell subtypes that differed could not be told apart.

An approximately 2.5 ml blood sample was drawn per donor. As for this clonotype: Its antigen is unknown.

Added by template switching were UMIs that each held a 6-nucleotide sample barcode. The study subjected TCRalpha and TCRbeta cDNA to two nested PCRs of approximately 16 and 9 cycles. TCRdb reworked the 5' RACE reads into one entry per CDR3 protein, no DNA. The sample has around 380,000 distinct CDR3 sequences, and its top ten clones hold 2.4%. The germline gives CDR1 SGHTA, CDR2 FQGNSA. This CDR3 spans 16 amino acids. The receptor comes from a human donor with ulcerative colitis or Crohn's disease, or a healthy co-twin of an affected twin (not recorded which). The chain combines TRBV7-2 with TRBJ2-7; lacking DNA, the TRBD1 call made by TCRdb goes unchecked. The specimen was blood. CDR3: CASSPGQGIPLHEQYF.